The present entry profiles one T cell receptor (beta chain) with its context. CDR3 size: 15 residues. V shed 0 bases, J shed 8 bases, and the junction held 9 bases outside the gene matches. CDR1 and CDR2 (germline): SQVTM, ANQGSEA. Sequencing templates came from extracted RNA that was reverse transcribed into cDNA. Only in-frame clones appear in the TCRdb table, and some are missing; sequencing was by immunoSEQ multiplex PCR. The table has about 190,000 clones, 55% to 70% seen once. The data derive from a study of CD8+ T cells in alopecia areata. Noted treatment: oral pan-JAK inhibitor, 5-10 mg twice daily.

The source is a human donor with alopecia areata. V gene TRBV29-1 combines with J gene TRBJ2-1; 8 nucleotides align to TRBD2. The sample consisted of CD4+ T cells sorted from blood, taken at week 4, from a patient treated with tofacitinib. CDR3 nucleotides: TGCAGCGTTGAAGAGAGGGCGGGAGGTATCCATGAGCAGTTCTTC. Translated: CSVEERAGGIHEQFF.